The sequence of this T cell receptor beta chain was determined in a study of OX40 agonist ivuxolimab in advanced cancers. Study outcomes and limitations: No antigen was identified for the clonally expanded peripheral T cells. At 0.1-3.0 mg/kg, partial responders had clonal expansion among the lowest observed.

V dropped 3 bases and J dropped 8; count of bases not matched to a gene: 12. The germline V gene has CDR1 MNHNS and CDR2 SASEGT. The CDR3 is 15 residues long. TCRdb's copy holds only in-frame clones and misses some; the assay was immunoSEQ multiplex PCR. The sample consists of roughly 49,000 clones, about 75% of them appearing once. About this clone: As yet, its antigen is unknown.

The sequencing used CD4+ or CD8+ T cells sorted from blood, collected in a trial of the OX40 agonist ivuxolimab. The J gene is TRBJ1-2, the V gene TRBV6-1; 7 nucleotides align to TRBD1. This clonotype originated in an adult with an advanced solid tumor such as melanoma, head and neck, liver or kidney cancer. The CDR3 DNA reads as TGTGCCAGCAGTGACCAGACAGGGTTGGCTGACGGCTACACCTTC. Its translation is CASSDQTGLADGYTF.